Shown below are 5 T cell receptor beta chains from a single sample sequenced in a study of blood T cell repertoires in COVID-19. Only in-frame clones appear in the TCRdb table, and some are missing; sequencing was by immunoSEQ multiplex PCR. Here the sample spans fewer than 400,000 clones, around 82% being singletons. Sequencing was performed on peripheral blood. Receptors originate from a man in his thirties or forties with active or convalescent COVID-19.

The chain is built from TRBV6-4 and TRBJ2-3, with a weak D call TRBD1 (6 bases). With 2 bases removed from V and 5 bases from J, the gap between germline ends came to 23 bases. CDR1 and CDR2 from the germline V gene are MRHNA and SNTAGT. This CDR3 has 18 amino acids. In nucleotides, the CDR3 is TGTGCCAGCAGTGACCCGGAGTCCCAGGGGTGTCAGAGAGATACGCAGTATTTT. Amino acid sequence: CASSDPESQGCQRDTQYF.

This clone was seen once. J is TRBJ2-7 and V is TRBV28, with D possibly being TRBD1 (6 bases). V lost 5 bases and J 3 bases, leaving 20 bases between the germline ends. Germline values: CDR1 MDHEN, CDR2 SYDVKM. The CDR3 runs to 16 residues. CDR3 region: CASSRIGQLLIYEQYF. Written as DNA, the CDR3 is TGTGCCAGCAGTCGGATAGGACAGTTACTTATCTACGAGCAGTACTTC.

The rearrangement joins TRBV5-1 to TRBJ2-3; TRBD2 is a possible D gene (5 bases). The CDR3 loop spans 14 amino acids. Germline V CDR1 and CDR2: SGHRS, YFSETQ. Trimming took 8 bases from V and 0 from J, leaving 13 bases between them. This chain's CDR3 is CASQGGPSTDTQYF. As DNA, the CDR3 is TGCGCCAGTCAAGGCGGGCCAAGCACAGATACGCAGTATTTT. Full variable domain (rest looked up from reference TRBV5-1 and TRBJ2-3): KAGVTQTPRYLIKTRGQQVTLSCSPISGHRSVSWYQQTPGQGLQFLFEYFSETQRNKGNFPGRFSGRQFSNSRSEMNVSTLELGDSALYLCASQGGPSTDTQYFGPGTRLTVL.

This chain joins TRBV6-5 and TRBJ2-2; tentative D call: TRBD1 (6 bases). Germline lookup yields CDR1 MNHEY and CDR2 SVGAGI. The CDR3 covers 13 residues. The germline V and J ends were trimmed by 6 bases and 13 bases, with 18 bases remaining between them. CDR3 nucleotide sequence: TGTGCCAGCAGCCAGGGGACGGCCCGTCGGCTGTTTTTT. Its protein is CASSQGTARRLFF.

The chain joins TRBV3-1 (or the pseudogene TRBV3-2) to TRBJ1-1; 9 bases match TRBD1. Germline CDR1 is LGHDT and CDR2 is YNNKEL (reference sequence). The CDR3 runs 14 residues. V lost 2 bases and J lost 11; bases outside the gene matches: 9. The CDR3 region is CASSQPGTGYWAFF. For the CDR3, the DNA is TGTGCCAGCAGCCAACCCGGGACAGGGTATTGGGCTTTCTTT.